Listed below are T cell receptor beta chains from one sample, sequenced in a study of T cells after somatic rescue of genetic block. Clones were sequenced by immunoSEQ multiplex PCR, and TCRdb holds only the in-frame ones, with some missing. The sample holds 7,500 to 9,500 clones, roughly 80% seen once. Sequencing was performed on peripheral blood mononuclear cells (PBMCs). The receptors were sampled from a boy aged 10-17 years. Each CDR3 is given with its conserved first and last residue. D genes are given only for firm matches. Not every row has a clone size; where given, it reads once, few, many or a size class.

TRBJ1-6 | NA | TRBV19 | NA | CASTAAILGNSPLHF | TGTGCCAGTACCGCAGCTATCCTCGGAAATTCACCCCTCCACTTT
TRBJ2-1 | few | TRBV7-2 | NA | CASSLRPFGRTYNEQFF | TGTGCCAGCAGCTTAAGGCCTTTCGGAAGGACCTACAATGAGCAGTTCTTC
TRBJ2-2 | few | TRBV6-6 | NA | CASSQPLRGAGELFF | TGTGCCAGCAGTCAACCGCTCAGGGGTGCCGGGGAGCTGTTTTTT
TRBJ2-2 | medium-sized | TRBV11-3 | NA | CASSADRAGTGELFF | TGTGCCAGCAGCGCAGACAGGGCGGGGACCGGGGAGCTGTTTTTT
TRBJ1-2 | NA | TRBV7-2 | NA | CASSPAGYKGYGYTF | TGTGCCAGCAGCCCCGCGGGGTATAAGGGCTATGGCTACACCTTC
TRBJ2-1 | NA | TRBV13 | NA | CASSPIGAASYNEQFF | TGTGCCAGCAGCCCCATCGGGGCTGCCTCCTACAATGAGCAGTTCTTC
TRBJ2-1 | NA | TRBV18 | NA | CASSPASAEQFF | TGTGCCAGCTCACCCGCTAGCGCTGAGCAGTTCTTC
TRBJ2-7 | NA | TRBV5-5 | NA | CASSADIYEQYF | TGTGCCAGCAGCGCCGACATCTACGAGCAGTACTTC
TRBJ2-5 | NA | TRBV15 | TRBD2 | CATSRVASGETQYF | TGTGCCACCAGCAGAGTGGCTAGCGGAGAGACCCAGTACTTC
TRBJ2-1 | few | TRBV4-3 | NA | CASSSGHYNEQFF | TGCGCCAGCAGCTCCGGCCACTACAATGAGCAGTTCTTC
TRBJ2-5 | NA | TRBV14 | NA | CASSHGLWTQYF | TGTGCCAGCAGCCACGGTCTCTGGACCCAGTACTTC
TRBJ1-5 | NA | TRBV6-1 | TRBD1 | CASSEVRGLNQPQHF | TGTGCCAGCAGTGAAGTCAGGGGGCTTAATCAGCCCCAGCATTTT
TRBJ2-7 | NA | TRBV15 | NA | CATSPTSGEPYEQYF | TGTGCCACCAGCCCTACGTCAGGGGAGCCCTACGAGCAGTACTTC
TRBJ1-2 | few | TRBV2 | NA | CASSVKGNYGYTF | TGTGCCAGCAGTGTTAAGGGGAACTATGGCTACACCTTC
TRBJ2-3 | NA | TRBV7-8 | NA | CASTFPSSGTDTQYF | TGTGCCAGCACTTTTCCTTCCAGCGGGACAGATACGCAGTATTTT
TRBJ2-1 | NA | TRBV13 | NA | CASSLGDLGEQFF | TGTGCCAGCAGCTTAGGGGATCTCGGGGAGCAGTTCTTC
TRBJ1-6 | NA | TRBV5-4 | NA | CASSLAPGTPASPLHF | TGTGCCAGCAGCTTGGCTCCCGGGACCCCTGCTTCACCCCTCCACTTT
TRBJ2-1 | NA | TRBV2 | TRBD2 | CASKAGGPNEQFF | TGTGCCAGCAAAGCGGGAGGACCCAATGAGCAGTTCTTC
TRBJ2-3 | few | TRBV7-2 | TRBD2 | CASRGGAVLTDTQYF | TGTGCCAGCAGGGGAGGGGCGGTGCTCACAGATACGCAGTATTTT
TRBJ2-3 | NA | TRBV28 | NA | CAGRGGSATDTQYF | TGTGCCGGCAGGGGGGGGAGTGCGACAGATACGCAGTATTTT
TRBJ2-7 | NA | TRBV6-6 | NA | CASSPRGEQYF | TGTGCCAGCAGCCCCCGGGGCGAGCAGTACTTC
TRBJ2-1 | NA | TRBV6-6 | NA | CASGQFTYNEQFF | TGTGCCAGTGGGCAATTTACCTACAATGAGCAGTTCTTC
TRBJ1-2 | NA | TRBV2 | TRBD1 | CATSWDSYGYTF | TGTGCCACCTCCTGGGACAGCTATGGCTACACCTTC
TRBJ1-2 | NA | TRBV6-1 | TRBD1 | CASKEGAPDGYTF | TGTGCCAGCAAGGAGGGGGCCCCGGATGGCTACACCTTC
TRBJ2-6 | NA | TRBV4-1 | NA | CASSQEENLPHSGANVLTF | TGCGCCAGCAGCCAAGAAGAGAACCTCCCCCACTCTGGGGCCAACGTCCTGACTTTC
TRBJ2-7 | NA | TRBV25-1 | NA | CASSGLYEQYF | TGTGCCAGCAGTGGCCTCTACGAGCAGTACTTC
TRBJ2-1 | NA | TRBV27 | TRBD2 | CASSFIAGEGIDEQFF | TGTGCCAGCAGTTTTATAGCGGGAGAGGGGATCGATGAGCAGTTCTTC
TRBJ2-2 | NA | TRBV6-5 | NA | CATVRPDAGELFF | TGTGCCACCGTCCGCCCGGACGCCGGGGAGCTGTTTTTT